Following are 30 T cell receptor beta chains from one sample sequenced in a study of cytomegalovirus exposure and HLA in healthy donors. Here immunoSEQ multiplex PCR was the method, and the copy in TCRdb shows in-frame clones only, minus some. The sample lists approximately 300,000 clones, roughly 87% occurring once. The sequenced sample was PBMCs. The source of these receptors is a woman in her thirties in good health and CMV-seropositive.

This chain links TRBV15 with TRBJ1-3; D not certain. The CDR3 covers 17 residues. Germline V CDR1 and CDR2: LNHNV, YYDKDF (reference sequence). The ends were cut back, 0 bases at V and 0 bases at J, with 12 bases in the middle. The CDR3 DNA sequence: TGTGCCACCAGCAGAGATCCCAGAGGCCCCTCTGGAAACACCATATATTTT. The encoded protein is CATSRDPRGPSGNTIYF.

The J gene is TRBJ2-1, the V gene TRBV29-1; the match to TRBD2 covers 11 bases. Trimming cost V 7 bases and J 7 bases; bases outside gene matches: 3. This CDR3 is 12 amino acids long. Germline CDR1 and CDR2: SQVTM and ANQGSEA. The CDR3 reads CSALAGGNEQFF. CDR3 coding DNA: TGCAGCGCCCTAGCGGGAGGAAATGAGCAGTTCTTC.

This clone was recorded once. The CDR3 region has the DNA TGTGCCAGCAGCAAGACTAGCGGGAGCTACGAGCAGTACTTC. Protein product: CASSKTSGSYEQYF. V and J are TRBV7-2 and TRBJ2-7; 12 bases line up with TRBD2. The germline V gene encodes CDR1 SGHTA and CDR2 FQGNSA. V trimming: 5 bases; J trimming: 3 bases; junction bases outside the gene matches: 2. This CDR3 is built from 14 residues.

V and J are TRBV5-4 and TRBJ2-2; 12 bases align to TRBD2. The CDR3 has 16 residues. CDR1 is SGHNT, CDR2 YYREEE, per germline (reference sequence). With V trimmed by 3 bases and J by 2 bases, 2 bases remained unmatched. The CDR3 sequence: CASSSGLAGNTGELFF. The CDR3 region has the DNA TGTGCCAGCAGCTCGGGACTAGCGGGTAACACCGGGGAGCTGTTTTTT.

The V call is TRBV7-2, the J call TRBJ1-1; D uncertain. Looked up from germline, CDR1 is SGHTA and CDR2 is FQGNSA. CDR3 length equals 14 residues. The ends were cut back, 7 bases at V and 2 bases at J, with 14 bases in the middle. The CDR3 loop reads CASTPHLPNTEAFF. CDR3 coding DNA: TGTGCCAGCACTCCCCACCTCCCCAACACTGAAGCTTTCTTT.

The chain uses TRBV5-1 and TRBJ2-7, with unresolved D. The germline V gene encodes CDR1 SGHRS and CDR2 YFSETQ. CDR3 size: 15 residues. The V gene lost 0 bases and the J gene lost 5 bases, with 15 bases spanning the gap. Written as DNA, the CDR3 is TGCGCCAGCAGCTTGGCCTGGGCCGCTGACGACGAGCAGTACTTC. Residues: CASSLAWAADDEQYF. The full variable domain, completed using reference TRBV5-1 and TRBJ2-7, is KAGVTQTPRYLIKTRGQQVTLSCSPISGHRSVSWYQQTPGQGLQFLFEYFSETQRNKGNFPGRFSGRQFSNSRSEMNVSTLELGDSALYLCASSLAWAADDEQYFGPGTRLTVT.

The chain employs TRBV5-4 and TRBJ2-3, with 10 nucleotides matching TRBD2. The CDR3 loop spans 16 amino acids. V lost 0 bases and J lost 2; bases outside the gene matches: 3. Germline CDR1 SGHNT, CDR2 YYREEE (reference sequence). The CDR3 here is CASSLGLAGDTDTQYF. Here the CDR3 DNA reads TGTGCCAGCAGCTTGGGTCTAGCGGGGGACACAGATACGCAGTATTTT.

V usage is TRBV4-2 and J usage is TRBJ2-7; possibly TRBD2 for D (5 bases). The V and J ends lost 6 bases and 4 bases respectively, with 16 bases between them. The CDR3 contains 14 residues. The germline gives CDR1 LGHNA, CDR2 YNFKEQ. The CDR3 coding sequence is TGTGCCAGCAGTGGAAGGTCTAGCTTGTACGAGCAGTACTTC. It specifies CASSGRSSLYEQYF.

The chain combines TRBV29-1 with TRBJ2-3; tentatively, D is TRBD1 (5 bases). The germline gives CDR1 SQVTM, CDR2 ANQGSEA. This CDR3 is built from 14 residues. Between the trimmed V and J ends, which lost 4 bases and 0 bases, there was a span of 11 bases. The CDR3, as DNA: TGCAGCGTTGGATTGACAGTCAGCACAGATACGCAGTATTTT. It codes for CSVGLTVSTDTQYF.

The V call is TRBV27, the J call TRBJ2-2; 8 bases are a match to TRBD1. The CDR3 contains 15 residues. Unmatched junction bases numbered 9, after V lost 8 bases and J lost 4 bases. Germline CDR1 reads MNHEY; CDR2 reads SMNVEV (reference sequence). CDR3 sequence (DNA): TGTGCCAGCCGCCTCCGGACAGGGTCCACCGGGGAGCTGTTTTTT. Amino acid sequence: CASRLRTGSTGELFF.

V usage is TRBV28 and J usage is TRBJ1-2; TRBD1 agrees at 7 bases. CDR3 length: 13 amino acids. Germline V gives CDR1 MDHEN, CDR2 SYDVKM. V was clipped by 6 bases and J by 8 bases; unmatched bases: 9. The CDR3 nucleotides read TGTGCCAGCAGATTTAGGGGGCCACGGGGCTACACCTTC. Translated, it gives CASRFRGPRGYTF.

The rearrangement joins TRBV9 to TRBJ2-2, with TRBD1 matching 8 bases. The CDR3 loop spans 16 amino acids. After removal of 0 bases from V and 4 bases from J, the junction contained 5 bases not matched to a gene. Germline CDR1 and CDR2: SGDLS and YYNGEE. The CDR3 region is CASSVASTGATGELFF. In DNA form, the CDR3 reads TGTGCCAGCAGCGTAGCGTCGACAGGGGCCACCGGGGAGCTGTTTTTT.

This rearrangement joins TRBV28 to TRBJ1-5; perhaps TRBD1 as D (6 bases). Germline V gene lookup returns CDR1 MDHEN and CDR2 SYDVKM. V dropped 6 bases and J dropped 6 bases, with 12 bases sitting between them. This CDR3 spans 13 amino acids. The DNA of the CDR3 is TGTGCCAGCAGGAAGGGGGGTGCTCAGCCCCAGCATTTT. Translation: CASRKGGAQPQHF.

The genes are TRBV5-6 and TRBJ2-7, with D possibly TRBD1 on 6 matching bases. The CDR3 covers 14 residues. V was clipped by 1 base and J by 5 bases, with 13 bases between them. Germline loops: CDR1 SGHDT, CDR2 YYEEEE. CDR3 DNA: TGTGCCAGCAGCTTGTTCCCCAGGGGCCACGAGCAGTACTTC. Residues: CASSLFPRGHEQYF.

The chain couples TRBV5-1 to TRBJ2-3; D uncertain. The V gene's germline CDR1 is SGHRS and CDR2 YFSETQ. The V end was cut by 10 bases, the J end by 0 bases, with 15 bases between. The CDR3 spans 14 residues. In DNA, the CDR3 is TGCGCCGGTTGGAGTGTAGGAAGCACAGATACGCAGTATTTT. Amino acid sequence: CAGWSVGSTDTQYF.

The CDR3 sequence: CAGEGEGANSPLHF. The DNA of the CDR3 is TGTGCCGGAGAGGGGGAGGGGGCTAATTCACCCCTCCACTTT. This chain joins TRBV7-9 and TRBJ1-6, with 7 bases identical to TRBD1. Germline CDR1 is SEHNR and CDR2 is FQNEAQ (reference sequence). This CDR3 has 14 amino acids. The junction had 10 bases not matched to a gene; V was cut back by 11 bases and J by 6 bases.

The rearrangement links TRBV4-2 to TRBJ2-1; 9 bases are shared with TRBD2. The trim removed 2 bases at V and 2 bases at J, leaving 7 bases unmatched. Germline assignment: CDR1 LGHNA and CDR2 YNFKEQ. The length of the CDR3 is 17 residues. CDR3 DNA: TGTGCCAGCAGCCAACATTCGGCGGGGGGGCCCTACAATGAGCAGTTCTTC. This encodes CASSQHSAGGPYNEQFF.

This chain links TRBV7-3 with TRBJ2-7; D possibly corresponds to TRBD1 (5 bases). Trimming stripped 1 base from V and 3 bases from J, with 10 bases between. Germline V gene data show CDR1 as SGHTA and CDR2 as FQGTGA. The CDR3 runs 14 residues. The CDR3 region has the DNA TGTGCCAGCAGCTTAAATTCAGGGTTCTACGAGCAGTACTTC. It codes for CASSLNSGFYEQYF.

The J gene is TRBJ2-6, the V gene TRBV28; D gene unclear. Per the germline V gene, CDR1 is MDHEN and CDR2 is SYDVKM. CDR3 size: 16 residues. V dropped 5 bases and J dropped 1 base, with 12 bases sitting between them. The CDR3 DNA follows: TGTGCCAGCAGTCTATCCAGTGGATCTGGGGCCAACGTCCTGACTTTC. It encodes CASSLSSGSGANVLTF.

J is TRBJ2-5 and V is TRBV11-2, with 8 nucleotides matching TRBD2. Trimming at V came to 1 base and at J to 5 bases, leaving 15 bases not matched to a gene. From germline, CDR1 is SGHAT and CDR2 FQNNGV. The CDR3 sequence is 18 residues long. The CDR3 DNA follows: TGTGCCAGCAGCTTAGGAGGGGCCACTAGCGGTCCCCGGGAGACCCAGTACTTC. This gives the protein CASSLGGATSGPRETQYF.

V usage is TRBV5-6 and J usage is TRBJ1-2; the match to TRBD1 covers 7 bases. J gave up 5 bases and V 1 base, and 2 bases lay outside the gene matches. In germline, CDR1 is SGHDT, CDR2 YYEEEE. This CDR3 is 13 amino acids long. CDR3 coding DNA: TGTGCCAGCAGCTTGAAGGGGGCTTATGGCTACACCTTC. Its protein is CASSLKGAYGYTF. Using reference TRBV5-6 and TRBJ1-2 for the parts outside the CDR3, the full variable domain is DAGVTQSPTHLIKTRGQQVTLRCSPKSGHDTVSWYQQALGQGPQFIFQYYEEEERQRGNFPDRFSGHQFPNYSSELNVNALLLGDSALYLCASSLKGAYGYTFGSGTRLTVV.

V is TRBV4-1 and J is TRBJ2-7, with 12 positions matching TRBD1. CDR3 length: 15 amino acids. Germline values: CDR1 MGHRA, CDR2 YSYEKL. J was trimmed by 3 bases and V by 6 bases; bases with no gene match: 6. The CDR3 protein is CASSPGQGALYEQYF. DNA of the CDR3: TGCGCCAGCAGTCCGGGACAGGGGGCCCTCTACGAGCAGTACTTC.

V usage is TRBV7-2 and J usage is TRBJ2-1, with 12 positions matching TRBD2. V shed 4 bases, J shed 10 bases, and the junction held 14 bases outside the gene matches. The CDR3 is 17 amino acids. Germline CDR1 reads SGHTA; CDR2 reads FQGNSA. Here the CDR3 DNA reads TGTGCCAGCAGCTCCCTCGCGTGGGGACTAGCGGGCTCAGAGCAGTTCTTC. Translation: CASSSLAWGLAGSEQFF. The whole variable domain, filled in from reference TRBV7-2 and TRBJ2-1, reads GAGVSQSPSNKVTEKGKDVELRCDPISGHTALYWYRQSLGQGLEFLIYFQGNSAPDKSGLPSDRFSAERTGGSVSTLTIQRTQQEDSAVYLCASSSLAWGLAGSEQFFGPGTRLTVL.

V gene TRBV28 combines with J gene TRBJ2-2; a weak D match, TRBD1 (5 bases). This CDR3 spans 11 amino acids. V lost 6 bases, J lost 6 bases, and 5 bases lay in between. Germline CDR1 MDHEN, CDR2 SYDVKM. DNA for the CDR3: TGTGCCAGCAGGGGGCCCGGGGAGCTGTTTTTT. Encoded protein: CASRGPGELFF.

About this clone itself: Distinct nucleotide sequences in the sample also encode this CDR3. The rearrangement links TRBV4-3 to TRBJ1-5; D is ambiguous. The CDR3 loop spans 15 amino acids. Per germline, CDR1 LGHNA and CDR2 YSLEER. V gave up 0 bases and J gave up 2 bases, with 8 bases separating them. CDR3 sequence: CASSQDGVGNQPQHF. The CDR3 region has the DNA TGCGCCAGCAGCCAAGATGGAGTCGGCAATCAGCCCCAGCATTTT.

V gene TRBV6-5 combines with J gene TRBJ2-1; maybe TRBD1 (6 bases). V was cut by 5 bases and J by 8 bases, with 13 bases left in between. Germline values: CDR1 MNHEY, CDR2 SVGAGI. There are 13 residues in the CDR3. The DNA for the CDR3 is TGTGCCAGCAGTCGCTCAGGGGTAGATGAGCAGTTCTTC. It is translated as CASSRSGVDEQFF.

The CDR3 DNA reads TGTGCCAGCAGCACAACCCCGGGACAGATCTCCTACGAGCAGTACTTC. Encoded protein: CASSTTPGQISYEQYF. This sequence joins TRBV7-9 and TRBJ2-7, with 7 bases identical to TRBD1. The CDR3 totals 16 residues. Germline V CDR1 and CDR2: SEHNR, FQNEAQ (reference sequence). Losses at the gene ends were 5 bases for V and 0 bases for J; bases not matched to a gene: 10.

The chain has TRBV4-3 and TRBJ2-1; TRBD1 agrees at 7 bases. This CDR3 comprises 16 residues. The ends lost 1 base at V and 0 bases at J; junction bases unmatched: 3. Germline V lookup: CDR1 LGHNA, CDR2 YSLEER. The CDR3 DNA reads TGCGCCAGCAGCCAAGGGGCAGGGGGCTCCTACAATGAGCAGTTCTTC. It is translated as CASSQGAGGSYNEQFF.

The rearrangement links TRBV7-8 to TRBJ2-2; the D is unclear. CDR3 length: 15 residues. The ends were cut back, 2 bases at V and 0 bases at J, with 7 bases in the middle. CDR1 and CDR2 from the germline V gene are SGHVS and FQNEAQ. The DNA for the CDR3 is TGTGCCAGCAGCTTAAAGACACCGAACACCGGGGAGCTGTTTTTT. As protein: CASSLKTPNTGELFF.

The genes are TRBV2 and TRBJ2-3; 12 bases match TRBD2. In germline, CDR1 is SNHLY, CDR2 FYNNEI. J lost 9 bases, V lost 4 bases, and 8 bases had no gene match. The CDR3 length is 15 residues. The CDR3 coding sequence is TGTGCCAGCAGTGGGGAACTAGCGGGAGGAGGGACGCAGTATTTT. This encodes CASSGELAGGGTQYF. Complete variable domain (other parts from reference TRBV2 and TRBJ2-3): EPEVTQTPSHQVTQMGQEVILRCVPISNHLYFYWYRQILGQKVEFLVSFYNNEISEKSEIFDDQFSVERPDGSNFTLKIRSTKLEDSAMYFCASSGELAGGGTQYFGPGTRLTVL.